A selection of T cell receptor beta chains follows, all from one sample in a study of blood T cells in healthy people across ages. TCRdb reprocessed the 5' RACE reads with MiXCR, giving one entry per CDR3 protein. The sample carries 1.5 million to 2 million distinct CDR3 sequences, approximately 50% recorded once. Specimen: blood. These receptors all come from a middle-aged woman in good health. Both conserved end residues are part of each CDR3. A D gene is named only where the DNA matches it firmly. Size is omitted from some rows. Given values are once, few, many or a class for expanded clones.

j_call v_call d_call clone_size cdr3_aa cdr3_nt
TRBJ2-3 TRBV2 . . CASRVIRKGTETQYF TGTGCCAGCAGGGTAATAAGGAAGGGCACAGAGACGCAGTATTTT
TRBJ2-3 TRBV7-2 TRBD1 many CASSRTGADTQYF TGTGCCAGCAGCCGGACAGGCGCAGATACGCAGTATTTT
TRBJ1-2 TRBV2 . . CASSPSLLAGRRTF TGTGCCAGCAGTCCCTCTCTTCTCGCCGGGAGACGCACCTTC
TRBJ2-2 TRBV7-2 . . CASSGAANTGELFF TGTGCCAGCAGCGGTGCCGCGAACACCGGGGAGCTGTTTTTT
TRBJ1-6 TRBV29-1 TRBD1 . CSVGQGEGSPLHF TGCAGCGTGGGACAGGGGGAAGGTTCACCCCTCCACTTT
TRBJ2-4 TRBV4-3 TRBD1 . CASSQEGTGEGEVAKNIQYF TGCGCCAGCAGCCAAGAGGGGACAGGGGAAGGGGAAGTAGCCAAAAACATTCAGTACTTC
TRBJ2-1 TRBV7-8 TRBD1 . CASSPRGTGGHEQFF TGTGCCAGCAGCCCCAGGGGGACAGGGGGCCATGAGCAGTTCTTC
TRBJ2-7 TRBV12-3/TRBV12-4 TRBD1 . CASRSGGQDSSYEQYF TGTGCCAGCAGATCCGGGGGACAGGACAGCTCCTACGAGCAGTACTTC
TRBJ1-2 TRBV28 . few CASTLSNYGYTF TGTGCCAGCACCCTTTCTAACTATGGCTACACCTTC
TRBJ2-1 TRBV28 . . CASTLVRSPYNEQFF TGTGCCAGCACCTTGGTTCGGAGCCCCTACAATGAGCAGTTCTTC
TRBJ2-7 TRBV27 . . CASSRSPVDEQYF TGTGCCAGCAGTAGAAGTCCCGTGGACGAGCAGTACTTC
TRBJ2-5 TRBV6-5 . . CASSPVIGGPQETQYF TGTGCCAGCAGTCCCGTTATCGGGGGCCCCCAAGAGACCCAGTACTTC
TRBJ2-7 TRBV5-1 . few CASSSNTEQYF TGCGCCAGCAGCTCGAACACCGAGCAGTACTTC
TRBJ2-1 TRBV5-1 TRBD1 . CASSYGQANEQFF TGCGCCAGCAGCTATGGACAGGCCAATGAGCAGTTCTTC
TRBJ1-4 TRBV5-1 . few CASSAVATNEKLFF TGCGCCAGCAGCGCAGTTGCAACTAATGAAAAACTGTTTTTT
TRBJ2-5 TRBV7-2 . . CASSLARGPAGETQYF TGTGCCAGCAGCTTAGCTAGAGGACCGGCCGGAGAGACCCAGTACTTC
TRBJ2-5 TRBV5-4 TRBD2 . CASSRASGLETQYF TGTGCCAGCAGCCGTGCTAGCGGATTAGAGACCCAGTACTTC
TRBJ2-1 TRBV6-2/TRBV6-3 . many CASRQTGGNEQFF TGTGCCAGCAGGCAAACCGGGGGCAATGAGCAGTTCTTC
TRBJ1-2 TRBV20-1 TRBD1 few CSASTGGANYGYTF TGCAGTGCTAGCACAGGGGGCGCAAACTATGGCTACACCTTC
TRBJ1-4 TRBV4-1 . . CASSQEGRINEKLFF TGCGCCAGCAGCCAAGAGGGCAGGATTAATGAAAAACTGTTTTTT
TRBJ2-7 TRBV20-1 . . CSAKTGGLGYEQYF TGCAGTGCGAAGACGGGGGGCCTTGGATACGAGCAGTACTTC
TRBJ2-7 TRBV6-4 . . CANTRHSADEQYF TGTGCCAACACACGGCACTCGGCAGACGAGCAGTACTTC
TRBJ2-7 TRBV7-2 TRBD2 many CASSLAAGGYEQYF TGTGCCAGCAGCTTAGCGGCGGGGGGGTACGAGCAGTACTTC
TRBJ2-7 TRBV18 . few CASSPTRGSYEQYF TGTGCCAGCTCACCAACTAGAGGCTCCTACGAGCAGTACTTC
TRBJ2-5 TRBV4-3 . . CASSQDNPGAETQYF TGCGCCAGCAGCCAAGATAATCCAGGGGCAGAGACCCAGTACTTC
TRBJ2-7 TRBV10-3 . . CAIGVIVPLNEQYF TGTGCCATCGGAGTAATAGTCCCCCTGAACGAGCAGTACTTC
TRBJ2-7 TRBV10-3 TRBD1 few CAISAGQGMHEQYF TGTGCCATCAGTGCGGGACAGGGGATGCACGAGCAGTACTTC
TRBJ2-1 TRBV7-2 TRBD1 . CASSKTGGVQNEQFF TGTGCCAGCAGCAAGACAGGGGGGGTACAGAATGAGCAGTTCTTC
TRBJ2-7 TRBV7-9 TRBD2 . CASSVKTRLAGGPYNEQYF TGTGCCAGCAGCGTAAAAACCCGACTAGCGGGGGGCCCCTACAATGAGCAGTACTTC
TRBJ2-7 TRBV27 . few CASSSLRPDRRGEQYF TGTGCCAGCAGTTCCCTTCGGCCGGATCGTCGGGGCGAGCAGTACTTC
TRBJ2-3 TRBV20-1 TRBD1 . CSAEPGTGGTQYF TGCAGTGCTGAACCCGGGACAGGGGGAACGCAGTATTTT
TRBJ2-1 TRBV29-1 . few CSVRGDQRGLGSYNEQFF TGCAGCGTTAGAGGGGATCAGAGAGGCCTAGGGTCCTACAATGAGCAGTTCTTC
TRBJ1-4 TRBV28 . . CASNGDGPDPATNEKLFF TGTGCCAGCAACGGGGACGGACCCGATCCAGCAACTAATGAAAAACTGTTTTTT
TRBJ1-5 TRBV12-3/TRBV12-4 . . CASSFWGMGNQPQHF TGTGCCAGCAGTTTTTGGGGTATGGGCAATCAGCCCCAGCATTTT
TRBJ2-5 TRBV2 . . CASSPTRLGGLETQYF TGTGCCAGCAGCCCGACCCGGCTTGGGGGGTTAGAGACCCAGTACTTC
TRBJ2-3 TRBV20-1 TRBD2 . CSAPGLAGRDTQYF TGCAGTGCTCCCGGACTAGCGGGGCGCGATACGCAGTATTTT
TRBJ2-5 TRBV24-1 . few CAASTRGAEETQYF TGTGCCGCAAGTACACGGGGGGCTGAAGAGACCCAGTACTTC
TRBJ2-7 TRBV21-1 . few CASPPQGCYEQYF TGTGCCAGCCCCCCCCAGGGCTGTTACGAGCAGTACTTC
TRBJ1-6 TRBV28 . . CASNIRLDSPLHF TGTGCCAGCAATATACGACTTGATTCACCCCTCCACTTT
TRBJ1-4 TRBV7-2 . few CASSLRVNIGEKLFF TGTGCCAGCAGCTTAAGGGTCAACATAGGTGAAAAACTGTTTTTT
TRBJ2-3 TRBV4-2 . few CASSQDGSVGDTQYF TGTGCCAGCAGCCAAGATGGTTCGGTAGGAGATACGCAGTATTTT
TRBJ2-1 TRBV28 . . CASSRPHEETYNEQFF TGTGCCAGCAGCCGACCCCATGAGGAGACCTACAATGAGCAGTTCTTC
TRBJ2-7 TRBV7-2 TRBD2 few CASSHEGASGGYEQYF TGTGCCAGCAGCCACGAAGGCGCTAGCGGGGGTTACGAGCAGTACTTC
TRBJ2-5 TRBV7-3 . few CASSPPGINEQYF TGTGCCAGCAGTCCCCCCGGGATCAATGAGCAGTACTTC
TRBJ2-3 TRBV15 . few CATSRDPSGAGTQYF TGTGCCACCAGCAGAGATCCCTCCGGGGCGGGTACGCAGTATTTT
TRBJ1-1 TRBV7-2 TRBD1 once CASSNGRNRGETEAFF TGTGCCAGCAGCAACGGGCGGAACAGGGGTGAGACTGAAGCTTTCTTT